The subject of this entry is one TCR beta chain. CDR1 and CDR2 from the germline V gene are MNHEY and SMNVEV (reference sequence). V lost 4 bases and J 4 bases, leaving 17 bases between the germline ends. This CDR3 has 15 residues. The data belong to a study of type 1 regulatory T cells. Study context: T-allo10 is an in vitro-generated, Tr1-enriched CD4 T cell product specific for alloantigen.

From the reads, TCRdb called clonotypes with MiXCR, one entry per CDR3 protein. The table records 80,000 to 100,000 distinct CDR3 sequences, 25% to 40% of them present only once. The specimen was CD4+ T cells, either the whole sample or a sorted fraction (not recorded which). The rearrangement links TRBV27 to TRBJ2-7; D ambiguous. The TCR comes from a human donor in good health. The CDR3 spells CASSSSADLAYEQYF. In DNA form, the CDR3 reads TGTGCCAGCAGTTCCTCGGCGGACCTCGCGTACGAGCAGTACTTC.